This TCR beta chain was recovered during a study of T cells in Graves' hyperthyroidism and ophthalmopathy. Researchers took RNA transcripts and amplified the TCR beta CDR3 regions from them. When the TCR CDR3 underwent first-round RT-PCR, the HTBI primer set was used. TCRdb analysed the multiplex PCR reads with MiXCR anew, one entry per CDR3 protein. The table records some 770,000 distinct CDR3 sequences, about 16% of them present only once. This clonotype was detected a few times. This CDR3 comprises 14 residues. Germline V gives CDR1 DFQATT, CDR2 SNEGSKA (reference sequence). The V gene lost 6 bases and the J gene lost 0 bases, with 13 bases spanning the gap.

V and J are TRBV20-1 and TRBJ2-3; weak D call: TRBD2 (5 bases). The source material was blood. This TCR came from a young man with Graves' hyperthyroidism. The CDR3 spells CSAEEGGSTDTQYF. CDR3 in DNA: TGCAGTGCGGAAGAGGGCGGTAGCACAGATACGCAGTATTTT.